The clone carrying this TCR beta chain was seen many times. V was pared by 0 bases and J by 6 bases, with 6 bases of the junction left unmatched. Germline V lookup: CDR1 GTSNPN, CDR2 SVGIG (reference sequence). The CDR3 has 14 residues. The data belong to a study of Graves' ophthalmopathy and Graves' hyperthyroidism. Disease in donors with ophthalmopathy had moderate-to-severe activity, CAS ≥3, NOSPECS ≥4 and under 3 months' duration. PBMCs stemmed from approximately 9.7 ml of fresh peripheral blood. Amplifying from RNA transcripts, the study obtained TCR beta CDR3 regions. In the first round, RT-PCR was carried out with HTBI primers, and a multiplex PCR formed the second round. TCRdb called the multiplex PCR reads again in MiXCR, with one record for every CDR3 protein. The sample comprises under 250,000 distinct CDR3 sequences, around a fifth of which are singletons, and roughly 42% rests with the top ten.

The chain is built from TRBV30 and TRBJ2-7, with 9 nucleotides matching TRBD1. The sample taken for sequencing was peripheral blood. This TCR came from a woman aged 50 to 60 with Graves' ophthalmopathy. The CDR3 sequence: CAWSVGTGYIEQYF. CDR3 bases: TGTGCCTGGAGTGTCGGGACAGGGTATATCGAGCAGTACTTC.